Below, 7 T cell receptor beta chains from the same sample are listed, as sequenced in a study of blood T cell repertoires in COVID-19. The data were produced by immunoSEQ multiplex PCR, yet TCRdb's version contains in-frame clones alone and is incomplete. The sample shows around 170,000 clones, 80% to 90% of them seen only once. The sample was peripheral blood. The receptor set was obtained from a man under 40 with active or convalescent COVID-19.

The rearrangement uses TRBV28 and TRBJ2-7, with 7 positions matching TRBD1. The CDR3 covers 14 residues. V lost 6 bases to trimming and J lost 1 base; unmatched junction nucleotides: 6. Germline CDR1 MDHEN, CDR2 SYDVKM. CDR3 in amino acids: CASSRQGGSYEQYV. CDR3 sequence (DNA): TGTGCCAGCAGCCGACAGGGTGGATCCTACGAGCAGTACGTC.

V usage is TRBV3-1 (or the pseudogene TRBV3-2) and J usage is TRBJ1-6, with D maybe TRBD1 (5 bases). The length of the CDR3 is 16 residues. V gave up 3 bases and J gave up 8 bases, with 17 bases separating them. The V gene's germline CDR1 is LGHDT and CDR2 YNNKEL (reference sequence). Here the CDR3 DNA reads TGTGCCAGCAGCCATAAGACCGACAGATCTTATTCACCCCTCCACTTT. Amino acid sequence: CASSHKTDRSYSPLHF.

This chain uses TRBV10-3 with TRBJ1-1, with 8 bases identical to TRBD1. The CDR3 is 15 residues long. The germline gives CDR1 ENHRY, CDR2 SYGVKD. V lost 4 bases to trimming and J lost 6 bases; unmatched junction nucleotides: 10. The DNA of the CDR3 is TGTGCCATCAGTGGGACAGGGAAGGATCTCGCTGAAGCTTTCTTT. It encodes CAISGTGKDLAEAFF.

This chain connects TRBV6-5 to TRBJ1-5; possibly TRBD1 for D (5 bases). Germline V gives CDR1 MNHEY, CDR2 SVGAGI. The V and J ends lost 6 bases and 2 bases respectively, with 14 bases between them. This CDR3 contains 15 residues. CDR3 in DNA: TGTGCCAGCAGGGCAGGGAAGGCGGGCAATCAGCCCCAGCATTTT. Amino acid sequence: CASRAGKAGNQPQHF.

The chain is built from TRBV6-4 and TRBJ2-3; 12 bases match TRBD2. J gave up 0 bases and V 6 bases, and 10 bases lay outside the gene matches. The germline V gene encodes CDR1 MRHNA and CDR2 SNTAGT. The CDR3 has 18 residues. The CDR3: CASSHGLAGLSSTDTQYF. In DNA form, the CDR3 reads TGTGCCAGCAGCCACGGACTAGCGGGGCTTTCGAGCACAGATACGCAGTATTTT.

This rearrangement joins TRBV4-3 to TRBJ1-4; D possibly corresponds to TRBD1 (6 bases). Trimming took 1 base from V and 6 from J, leaving 12 bases between them. The CDR3 runs 15 residues. Per the germline V gene, CDR1 is LGHNA and CDR2 is YSLEER. The CDR3, as DNA: TGCGCCAGCAGCCAAGCCATGGACAGATATGAAAAACTGTTTTTT. Translating it yields CASSQAMDRYEKLFF.

The sample holds one count of this clone. The V gene is TRBV18, the J gene TRBJ1-5; D gene uncertain. CDR3 length equals 16 residues. Germline assignment: CDR1 KGHSH and CDR2 LQKENI. V lost 0 bases and J 1 base, leaving 10 bases between the germline ends. The chain's CDR3 is CASSPPEGESNQPQHF. The CDR3 DNA follows: TGTGCCAGCTCACCACCGGAGGGAGAGAGCAATCAGCCCCAGCATTTT.